The source of this T cell receptor (beta chain) is a study of shared clonotypes between healthy human individuals. The germline CDR1 and CDR2 sequences are SGHTA and FQGNSA. CDR3 size: 11 residues. V lost 5 bases, J lost 6 bases, and 8 bases lay in between. Generated by immunoSEQ multiplex PCR, the TCRdb table keeps only in-frame clones and is missing some. The sample includes approximately 2.1 million clones, 90% to 95% seen only once; the top ten take 0.35% to 0.45%. In regard to this clone: Its antigen is not known.

Every donor, a Caucasian adult, lived in Nashville, Tennessee. The split of CD4+ cells yielded CD45RA+ naive and CD45RA-negative memory subsets. The study, taken as a whole, reports: Relative to their counterparts shared across all four donors, non-shared clonotypes exhibited diminished generation probabilities.

The sequence was collected from a man younger than 35 in good health. Some clones in this sample may be carry-over from other donors' samples. The rearrangement links TRBV7-2 to TRBJ2-7; maybe TRBD1 (6 bases). The specimen sequenced was naive CD4+ T cells from PBMCs. Subset defined: CD45RA+ positively selected. The CDR3 DNA reads as TGTGCCAGCAGCAACAGGGTCGAGCAGTACTTC. It is translated as CASSNRVEQYF.